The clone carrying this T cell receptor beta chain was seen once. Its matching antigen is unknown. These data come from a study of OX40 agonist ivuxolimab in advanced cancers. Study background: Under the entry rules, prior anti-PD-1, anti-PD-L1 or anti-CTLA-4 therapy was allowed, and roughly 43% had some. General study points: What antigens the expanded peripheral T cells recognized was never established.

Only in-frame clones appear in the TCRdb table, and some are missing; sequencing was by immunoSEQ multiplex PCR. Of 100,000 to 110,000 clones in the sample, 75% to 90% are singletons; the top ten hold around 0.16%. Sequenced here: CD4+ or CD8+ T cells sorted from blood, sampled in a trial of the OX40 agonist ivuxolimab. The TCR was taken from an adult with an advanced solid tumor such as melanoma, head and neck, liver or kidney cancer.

CDR3 nucleotide sequence: TGTGCCAGCAAGGGACAGTTCATCGACGAGCAGTACTTC. As protein: CASKGQFIDEQYF. The gene calls are TRBV19 and TRBJ2-7, with 7 bases lining up with TRBD1. V dropped 9 bases and J dropped 5; count of bases not matched to a gene: 10. Germline assignment: CDR1 LNHDA and CDR2 SQIVND (reference sequence). The CDR3 loop spans 13 amino acids.